Below are 10 T cell receptor beta chains sequenced from a single sample in a study of prognosis after radiotherapy for stage I lung cancer. Starting from genomic DNA, TCR beta CDR3 was amplified through two-round multiplex PCR. Used in first-round PCR were primers specific to each TRBV and TRBJ gene. TCRdb used MiXCR to reprocess the multiplex PCR reads, holding one entry per CDR3 protein. This table has about 27,000 distinct CDR3 sequences, around 30% appearing once. The sequences come from PBMCs, collected before or after stereotactic body radiation therapy (not recorded which). Receptor source: a donor over 45 with non-small cell lung cancer.

This clonotype has at least ten counts. The chain carries TRBV20-1 and TRBJ2-7; D is ambiguous. Trimming shortened V by 2 bases and J by 7 bases, and 12 bases separated the two germline ends. Germline-derived CDR1 and CDR2 are DFQATT and SNEGSKA (reference sequence). There are 12 residues in the CDR3. This CDR3 is CSARTGRDEQYF. The DNA for the CDR3 is TGCAGTGCTAGAACCGGAAGAGATGAGCAGTACTTC.

This clonotype was counted ten times or more. The CDR3 nucleotides read TGTGCCAGCAGCTTAGCCGTAGCGGGGGTACAAGAGACCCAGTACTTC. Translation: CASSLAVAGVQETQYF. This sequence joins TRBV7-6 and TRBJ2-5; TRBD2 aligns across 9 bases. J lost 2 bases, V lost 0 bases, and 4 bases had no gene match. CDR3 length: 16 amino acids. CDR1 and CDR2 (germline): SGHVS, FNYEAQ. Supplemented by reference TRBV7-6 and TRBJ2-5, the full variable domain reads GAGVSQSPRYKVTKRGQDVALRCDPISGHVSLYWYRQALGQGPEFLTYFNYEAQQDKSGLPNDRFSAERPEGSISTLTIQRTEQRDSAMYRCASSLAVAGVQETQYFGPGTRLLVL.

This clonotype showed up many times. This chain's CDR3 is CAIKGQGVYEQYF. The CDR3 DNA follows: TGTGCCATCAAAGGACAGGGAGTTTACGAGCAGTACTTC. The V gene is TRBV28, the J gene TRBJ2-7; TRBD1 matches at 8 bases. Germline CDR1 is MDHEN and CDR2 is SYDVKM. This CDR3 has 13 residues. The V gene end was trimmed by 10 bases and the J gene end by 4 bases; junction bases not matched to a gene: 9.

Comments on this clonotype: This probably arose from a read error, given a far larger clone one base away. CDR3 nucleotides: TGTGCCAGCAGGTGGGCCCGGCTCCACTACGAGCAGTACTTC. It codes for CASRWARLHYEQYF. J is TRBJ2-7 and V is TRBV6-2 or TRBV6-3; D gene unclear. Trimming took 6 bases from V and 3 from J, leaving 15 bases between them. Germline V gives CDR1 MNHEY, CDR2 SVGEGT. The CDR3 is 14 residues long.

This clonotype appeared many times. The chain links TRBV13 to TRBJ1-2, with unresolved D. Trimming pared 5 bases from V and 9 bases from J, leaving 16 bases between. CDR1 and CDR2 from the germline V gene are PRHDT and FYEKMQ (reference sequence). This CDR3 is 13 amino acids long. CDR3 nucleotide sequence: TGTGCCAGCAGCCTCCGACTGGTAGGGAGCTACACCTTC. Translating gives CASSLRLVGSYTF. The complete variable domain, with remaining parts taken from reference TRBV13 and TRBJ1-2, reads AAGVIQSPRHLIKEKRETATLKCYPIPRHDTVYWYQQGPGQDPQFLISFYEKMQSDKGSIPDRFSAQQFSDYHSELNMSSLELGDSALYFCASSLRLVGSYTFGSGTRLTVV.

This clonotype has ten or more counts. The chain couples TRBV7-6 to TRBJ2-6; TRBD1 aligns across 8 bases. V gave up 5 bases and J gave up 4 bases; unmatched junction bases: 7. Germline CDR1 SGHVS, CDR2 FNYEAQ. The length of the CDR3 is 16 residues. The CDR3 reads CASSPDRARGANVLTF. The CDR3 DNA sequence: TGTGCCAGCAGCCCGGACAGGGCAAGAGGGGCCAACGTCCTGACTTTC.

By proportion, this clonotype is medium-sized. The J gene is TRBJ2-3, the V gene TRBV5-6; maybe TRBD1 (5 bases). The CDR3 has 14 amino acids. Trimming took 4 bases from V and 3 from J, leaving 12 bases between them. Germline V gene lookup returns CDR1 SGHDT and CDR2 YYEEEE. CDR3 amino acids: CASSPEPGTDTQYF. CDR3 coding DNA: TGTGCCAGCAGCCCGGAACCAGGGACAGATACGCAGTATTTT.

Notes on this clonotype: Sequence at one end of the junction differs from germline and may be a read error. V is TRBV6-1 and J is TRBJ1-2; 8 positions agree with TRBD1. Germline V gives CDR1 MNHNS, CDR2 SASEGT. The CDR3 has 15 amino acids. CDR3 nucleotide sequence: TGTGCCAGCAGCCCCGGGACAGGTAAGGGCTATGGCTACATCTTC. Residues: CASSPGTGKGYGYIF.

This clonotype was seen a few times. A read error may be the cause here, since a much bigger clone is one base away. V is TRBV7-2 and J is TRBJ1-2, with a tentative D call TRBD1 (6 bases). Germline values: CDR1 SGHTA, CDR2 FQGNSA. CDR3 size: 14 residues. This CDR3 is CASVRDGTNYGYAF. CDR3 DNA sequence: TGTGCCAGCGTACGGGACGGGACAAACTATGGCTACGCCTTC. Supplemented by reference TRBV7-2 and TRBJ1-2, the full variable domain reads GAGVSQSPSNKVTEKGKDVELRCDPISGHTALYWYRQSLGQGLEFLIYFQGNSAPDKSGLPSDRFSAERTGGSVSTLTIQRTQQEDSAVYLCASVRDGTNYGYAFGSGTRLTVV.

The rearrangement links TRBV6-5 to TRBJ1-1; tentative D call: TRBD1 (5 bases). The V gene's germline CDR1 is MNHEY and CDR2 SVGAGI. The germline V and J ends were trimmed by 4 bases and 5 bases, with 14 bases remaining between them. This CDR3 has 14 amino acids. The CDR3 spells CASSLRAGGTEAFF. The CDR3 region has the DNA TGTGCCAGCAGTTTACGGGCCGGGGGGACTGAAGCTTTCTTT.